This T cell receptor (beta chain) appears in the sequencing data of a study of T cells in Graves' hyperthyroidism and ophthalmopathy. From germline, CDR1 is MNHEY and CDR2 SVGAGI. This CDR3 contains 17 residues. Between the trimmed V and J ends, which lost 3 bases and 3 bases, there was a span of 17 bases. Graves' hyperthyroidism was deemed stable absent ophthalmopathy progression within 18 months. Aged 18 to 65, the patients had hyperthyroidism that was newly diagnosed and had lasted under 2 months. Diagnosis rested on symptoms, serum thyroxine and TRAb, thyroid ultrasound, and orbital computed tomography. This clonotype appeared a few times. The target antigen is unknown. Study-wide results and caveats: Most thyroid clonotypes expanded above 0.001 appeared in blood too.

Template material for amplifying TCR beta CDR3 regions consisted of RNA transcripts. The HTBI set primed first-round TCR CDR3 RT-PCR. From the multiplex PCR reads, TCRdb called clonotypes with MiXCR, one entry per CDR3 protein. The sample consists of hundreds of thousands of distinct CDR3 sequences, around 13% of them appearing once. Sequenced material: blood. This chain links TRBV6-5 with TRBJ2-2; a possible D gene is TRBD1 (6 bases). The clonotype originates from a woman aged 25-40 years with Graves' hyperthyroidism. CDR3 residues: CASSYVGGGTHTGELFF. CDR3 bases: TGTGCCAGCAGTTATGTAGGCGGTGGGACACACACCGGGGAGCTGTTTTTT.